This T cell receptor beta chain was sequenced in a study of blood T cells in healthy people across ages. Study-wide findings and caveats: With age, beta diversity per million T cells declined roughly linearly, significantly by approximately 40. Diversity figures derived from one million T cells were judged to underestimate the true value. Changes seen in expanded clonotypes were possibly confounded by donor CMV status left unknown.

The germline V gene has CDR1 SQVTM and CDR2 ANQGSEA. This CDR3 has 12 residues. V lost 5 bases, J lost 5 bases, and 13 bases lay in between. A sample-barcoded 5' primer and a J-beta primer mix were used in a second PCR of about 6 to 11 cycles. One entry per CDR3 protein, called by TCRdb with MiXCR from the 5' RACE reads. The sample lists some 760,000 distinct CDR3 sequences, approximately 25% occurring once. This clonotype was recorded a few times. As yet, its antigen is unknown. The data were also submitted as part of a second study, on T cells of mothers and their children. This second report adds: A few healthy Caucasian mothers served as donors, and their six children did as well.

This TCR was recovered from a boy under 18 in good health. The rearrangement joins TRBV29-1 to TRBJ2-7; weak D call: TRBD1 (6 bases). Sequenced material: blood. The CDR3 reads CSVMGANHEQYF. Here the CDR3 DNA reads TGCAGCGTTATGGGGGCGAACCACGAGCAGTACTTC.